The present TCR beta chain was sequenced within a study of radiation and T cells in renal cell carcinoma. Only in-frame clones appear in the TCRdb table, and some are missing; sequencing was by immunoSEQ multiplex PCR. The sample lists around 170,000 clones, about 85% occurring once. Germline V gene data show CDR1 as MDHEN and CDR2 as SYDVKM. The CDR3 sequence is 14 residues long. Trimming left V 10 bases short and J 4 bases short, with 17 bases between. Time point defined: blood 4 weeks post-SBRT, at nephrectomy. Treatment indicated: 15 Gy SBRT to primary tumor, nephrectomy 4 weeks later. This rearrangement joins TRBV28 to TRBJ1-5; tentative D call: TRBD1 (5 bases). The source of this sequence is a woman aged 45-65 years with renal cell carcinoma. The sequences come from blood, collected from a patient whose treatment included radiotherapy and nephrectomy. The CDR3 DNA reads TGTGCCACTTGCCCGACAGCGGGTAATCAGCCCCAGCATTTT. It yields the protein CATCPTAGNQPQHF. The whole variable domain, filled in from reference TRBV28 and TRBJ1-5, reads DVKVTQSSRYLVKRTGEKVFLECVQDMDHENMFWYRQDPGLGLRLIYFSYDVKMKEKGDIPEGYSVSREKKERFSLILESASTNQTSMYLCATCPTAGNQPQHFGDGTRLSIL.